These 10 T cell receptor beta chains share one sample of origin, sequenced in a study of identical twins. Each CDR3 protein is one row after TCRdb ran MiXCR on the 5' RACE reads. The repertoire has about 240,000 distinct CDR3 sequences, under 12% of them found once; the top ten carry 9% to 10%. Source material: memory T cells sorted from blood. The receptors come from a man aged 50 to 59 in good health.

Here the CDR3 DNA reads TGCGCCAGCAGTGAGTTAGTAGCCAGGGGCTCCCAGATGAACACTGAAGCTTTCTTT. This gives the protein CASSELVARGSQMNTEAFF. This chain joins TRBV10-2 and TRBJ1-1, with D possibly matching TRBD1 (6 bases). The CDR3 totals 19 residues. Between the trimmed V and J ends, which lost 1 base and 0 bases, there was a span of 21 bases. Germline V gene data show CDR1 as WSHSY and CDR2 as SAAADI.

The CDR3 sequence: CASSYSIRQGLYNEQFF. The CDR3 DNA follows: TGTGCCAGCAGTTACTCGATTCGACAGGGACTCTACAATGAGCAGTTCTTC. The chain joins TRBV6-5 to TRBJ2-1; a possible D gene is TRBD1 (7 bases). V was pared by 0 bases and J by 3 bases, with 15 bases between. This CDR3 region has 17 residues. The germline V gene has CDR1 MNHEY and CDR2 SVGAGI.

This clonotype was found many times. The chain has TRBV20-1 and TRBJ1-4; perhaps TRBD1 as D (6 bases). Deletions cut 1 base from V and 1 base from J, with 19 bases between. The germline gives CDR1 DFQATT, CDR2 SNEGSKA (reference sequence). CDR3 length: 18 amino acids. The CDR3 DNA is TGCAGTGCTAGAGGAGGAGGCCAGGGGATCGGAACTAATGAAAAACTGTTTTTT. It translates to CSARGGGQGIGTNEKLFF.

About this clonotype itself: With a much larger clone just one base away, this may be a read error. V is TRBV4-3 and J is TRBJ2-3; TRBD1 is a possible D gene (6 bases). The CDR3 totals 13 residues. Germline V lookup: CDR1 LGHNA, CDR2 YSLEER. The CDR3 region is CASSQVRTDPQYF. DNA for the CDR3: TGCGCCAGCAGCCAAGTTAGGACAGATCCGCAGTATTTT.

This clonotype was counted a few times. J is TRBJ2-1 and V is TRBV2, with TRBD2 matching 7 bases. CDR3 size: 12 residues. The V segment lost 5 bases and the J segment 12 bases; nucleotides outside the gene matches: 7. Looked up from germline, CDR1 is SNHLY and CDR2 is FYNNEI. CDR3 sequence (DNA): TGTGCCAGCAGTCTGACGGGAGGAGTGCAGTTCTTC. Its translation is CASSLTGGVQFF.

This clonotype came up a few times. The V gene is TRBV6-1, the J gene TRBJ2-7; 7 bases agree with TRBD2. The length of the CDR3 is 13 residues. CDR1 MNHNS and CDR2 SASEGT come from the germline V gene. V lost 1 base and J lost 6; bases outside the gene matches: 3. Here the CDR3 DNA reads TGTGCCAGCAGTGAAGTGCGGGGGATCGAGCAGTACTTC. This codes for CASSEVRGIEQYF.

There are a few counts of this clonotype. V is TRBV29-1 and J is TRBJ1-2; the D gene is possibly TRBD1 (5 bases). V was shortened by 6 bases and J by 7 bases, with 18 bases between the two germline ends. The V gene's germline CDR1 is SQVTM and CDR2 ANQGSEA. The CDR3 totals 13 residues. As DNA, the CDR3 is TGCAGCGTCTCTTCATCCAGGGTCCTTGGCTACACCTTC. Translated, it gives CSVSSSRVLGYTF.

V usage is TRBV6-1 and J usage is TRBJ2-1; D perhaps matches TRBD2 (6 bases). The CDR3 spans 15 residues. Germline assignment: CDR1 MNHNS and CDR2 SASEGT. V dropped 6 bases and J dropped 3 bases, with 15 bases sitting between them. Written as DNA, the CDR3 is TGTGCCAGCAGGGACCCGGGACTTTTCTACAATGAGCAGTTCTTC. Protein sequence: CASRDPGLFYNEQFF.

The chain has TRBV27 and TRBJ1-1; D unclear. CDR3 length: 13 amino acids. Trimming pared 2 bases from V and 3 bases from J, leaving 7 bases between. Germline values: CDR1 MNHEY, CDR2 SMNVEV (reference sequence). CDR3 protein: CASSLRSYTEAFF. In DNA, the CDR3 is TGTGCCAGCAGTTTAAGGTCATACACTGAAGCTTTCTTT.

The V and J genes are TRBV3-1 and TRBJ2-7, with D uncertain. V was trimmed by 1 base and J by 0 bases, leaving 10 bases between them. This CDR3 has 15 residues. Germline V gene data show CDR1 as LGHDT and CDR2 as YNNKEL (reference sequence). CDR3 sequence reads: CASSQVAKSSYEQYF. For the CDR3, the DNA is TGTGCCAGCAGCCAAGTAGCCAAGAGCTCCTACGAGCAGTACTTC.